This T cell receptor (beta chain) originates from a study of T cell responses to AZD1222 COVID-19 vaccine. Study background: Pooled in the analysis were second doses at about 4 or about 12 weeks. Study outcomes and limitations: Donors skewed white British and female; clonal diversity was possibly underestimated. CD4 TCRs linked to vaccination spanned spike, dominating at 160-218 and 743-854. Only after the peak T cell response were repertoires sampled.

The data were produced by immunoSEQ multiplex PCR, yet TCRdb's version contains in-frame clones alone and is incomplete. Among 140,000 to 150,000 clones listed, 85% to 90% were seen once. Points on this clone: Its antigen is unknown.

Germline CDR1 and CDR2: GTSNPN and SVGIG (reference sequence). The V segment lost 5 bases and the J segment 0 bases; nucleotides outside the gene matches: 8. The CDR3 contains 17 residues. This clonotype originated in an adult in good health. The rearrangement uses TRBV30 and TRBJ2-2; 11 bases match TRBD1. The specimen comprised peripheral blood, sampled on day 0 of AZD1222 vaccination. The CDR3 sequence is CAWAKRTGGPNTGELFF. CDR3 nucleotides: TGTGCCTGGGCAAAAAGGACAGGGGGCCCGAACACCGGGGAGCTGTTTTTT.